Described below is a single TCR beta chain sequence and its context. Its antigen has not been determined. Per-nucleotide qualities are absent, and no much larger clonotype sits a single base away. In total, 630 or so healthy bone marrow donors made up the cohort. At the time of sampling, every cohort member was nominally healthy, though immune exposures that went unrecorded were likely present. CMV serostatus was positive for 289 and negative for about 55% of the 666 cohort members, and was not recorded for this donor. Each donor provided a peripheral blood sample, and peripheral blood mononuclear cells were used for TCR beta sequencing. The Qiagen DNeasy Blood Extraction Kit was used to extract genomic DNA from the blood cell samples. This sample is part of a study of cytomegalovirus exposure and HLA in healthy donors (dated by TCRdb to about 2017). Regarding the complete study: An earlier analysis of about 560 of the donors reported around 280 Gb of sequence data and about 120 million unique TCR beta sequences obtained from roughly 170 million T cells. An early release covering 500 to 750 HLA-typed donors comprised about 310 gigabases of sequencing data and approximately 80 million unique TCR sequences. Of the 398 genotyped donors, around 81% fell in the genetic ancestry cluster associated with self-reported Caucasian donors. The aim of the study was to test whether cataloging public T cell receptors could identify signatures of past pathogen exposure. Using immunosequencing, the study profiled T cell repertoires from approximately 700 subjects and related those repertoires to cytomegalovirus serostatus. Along with the roughly 710-subject first cohort, a separate validation cohort of more than 90 different subjects was used. The study combined high-throughput TCR immunosequencing, statistical association of individual TCRs with disease status, and machine learning to predict cytomegalovirus infection status. To study patterns of TCR occurrence, a later analysis re-analyzed previously published TCR beta repertoires from 600 to 750 donors and added high-resolution HLA genotyping. Rather than using new phenotypic data, the later analysis identified candidate immune exposures from TCR beta sequences and from how often those sequences occurred across donors. In an earlier analysis of 500 to 650 of the donors, high-throughput TCR beta sequencing was used to judge whether each TCR beta V gene segment behaved as functional or pseudogenic. Donor age, sex, ethnicity and CMV serostatus were collected together with the repertoire data. In a later genetic analysis, genome-wide SNP genotypes for about 55% of the roughly 700 donors were used, and that subset was treated as a discovery cohort. Every discovery cohort repertoire had been produced on one sequencing platform. HLA typing covered class I and class II loci at four-digit resolution. The number of typed donors differed by locus: about 629-630 for A, B, C, DRB1 and DQB1; 522 for DQA1; 600 to 610 for DPA1; and 400 to 480 for DPB1. Because of strong linkage in the cohort, five DR-DQ haplotypes were treated as single units for association and clustering. On average, 235,054 unique TCR beta nucleotide sequences were sequenced per donor among 398 genotyped donors of the cohort, with 15% to 20% of those sequences being non-productive. Study-wide conclusions, independent of this receptor: Assigning TCR associations to individual alleles was difficult when HLA alleles, especially DR and DQ, strongly co-occurred. A total of 164 TCR beta chains were listed by the study as associated with cytomegalovirus. Immune exposure information for the cohort was limited to CMV serostatus. Across donors, most TCR sequences were observed very rarely, whereas some public TCRs were present in many individuals. According to a later analysis, parvovirus B19, influenza, CMV and Epstein-Barr virus appeared linked to several top co-occurrence clusters. The earlier analysis of 587 of the donors excluded roughly 16 rarely observed V segments, including chromosome 9 orphons, because counts were too low. A later analysis associated 15,000 to 20,000 TCR beta sequences with specific HLA alleles at a false discovery rate of 0.05. In both the original and validation cohorts, the classifier was reported to diagnose cytomegalovirus status with high specificity and sensitivity. A later genetic analysis reported fewer N-insertions in productive TCRs among donors in an Asian-associated ancestry cluster than the roughly 620-donor mean. A later analysis found that TCR association rates varied across HLA loci, with DRB1 alleles showing the most associated TCRs and HLA-C alleles the fewest. The cohort was sequenced for TCR beta chains only, and without alpha or paired-chain data the features that could be detected were limited. In a later analysis, most CMV-associated TCR beta chains were found to appear HLA-restricted, with HLA associations seemingly driven largely by CMV exposure. HLA typing was unavailable for some donors at each locus, so association tests used only the typed subset. A further reported finding was that TCR beta sequences accurately predicted the HLA-A and HLA-B alleles for most subjects in the first cohort. Correlated functional status among segregating V segments might be attributable to linkage disequilibrium, but an unknown experimental factor could not be ruled out. A later genetic analysis associated a missense DCLRE1C variant with V-gene and J-gene trimming of TCR beta chains, and an independent cohort replicated the association. Compared with equally common non-associated chains, HLA-associated TCR beta chains in a later analysis were more clonally expanded and had lower generation probabilities. It was suggested by the authors that the approach could potentially be generalized to other disease states and immunological phenotypes. A cluster of highly shared sequence variants was judged likely to represent a technical artifact of the sequencing pipeline. In an earlier analysis of approximately 590 of the donors, most TCR beta V segments appeared in productive rearrangements about 90% or about 30% of the time, broadly matching IMGT annotations. A few of the identified cytomegalovirus-associated TCR beta chains were confirmed in vitro to be specific for cytomegalovirus antigens. Sequencing depth was assumed to be roughly uniform across donors in the presence/absence analyses, though that assumption may not hold.

The library was prepared using the immunoSEQ multiplex PCR assay. For the multiplex PCR, a mixture combining 60 forward primers for TCR Vbeta segments and 13 reverse primers for TCR Jbeta segments was used. The CDR3 region of rearranged TCR beta genes was amplified from genomic DNA by a multiplex PCR assay. Amplified TCR beta libraries were sequenced as 87-base-pair reads on the Illumina HiSeq System. The paper's processing steps were these. A later analysis counted around 72 million unique TCR beta chains across the 550 to 750 repertoires, and roughly 9.9 million of these chains were shared by at least two donors. Raw reads were error-corrected and collapsed into unique sequences with a nearest-neighbor algorithm that merged closely related sequences to remove PCR and sequencing errors. CDR3 sequences were aligned to IMGT reference sequences to assign V, D and J gene segments. For a sequence to be retained, a match of at least six nucleotides was required to both a V gene segment and a J gene segment. A rearrangement counted as productive if the CDR3 had no stop codons and remained in frame with V and J, and every other rearrangement counted as non-productive. Following IMGT convention, CDR3 was defined as the stretch from the second conserved V-encoded cysteine to the conserved J-encoded phenylalanine. Sequences without an unambiguous match to a single V gene segment were excluded from the earlier analysis of several hundred of the donors. In an earlier analysis of some 590 of the donors, V segments were called functional above 56.7% productive rearrangements and were called segregating when the between-donor standard deviation exceeded 5%. A statistical classification framework was built for diagnosing cytomegalovirus status from the catalog of TCR beta chain sequences. In a later analysis, V and J genes were assigned by comparing TCR nucleotide sequences against IMGT/GENE-DB human TR gene sequences. The TCRdist pipeline was used in a later analysis to assign CDR3 sequences and most-parsimonious VDJ recombination scenarios. A later analysis defined each TCR beta chain by its CDR3 amino acid sequence plus V-gene family, and excluded reads lacking a unique V-gene family. A later analysis removed 550 to 650 highly shared, low-generation-probability nucleotide sequences to deal with suspected cross-contamination and a sequencing artifact. In a later analysis, a clonal expansion index was calculated for each public chain from normalized within-repertoire ranks of inferred template counts. In a later analysis, generation probabilities were computed with a VDJ recombination model fitted to out-of-frame rearrangements, and the resulting probabilities were checked against IGoR. In a later analysis, TCR-TCR, TCR-HLA and TCR-CMV co-occurrence was scored with hypergeometric tests, and a repertoire-size bias correction was applied to TCR pairs. False discovery rates were estimated in a later analysis by permuting HLA or CMV assignments 20 times. In a later analysis, co-occurring TCRs were grouped with DBSCAN, and TCRdist sequence similarity was added when clustering was performed within HLA-allele-positive subsets. For co-occurrence clustering, repertoires with fewer than 30,000 or more than 120,000 public chains were excluded, along with a handful of repertoires with anomalous nucleotide sharing. Entries here come from immuneACCESS through TCRdb and include only in-frame sequences with V and J called. Some clones fail to appear in such tables; in the studies checked, an unresolved V gene covers under half of the shortfall, and the cause of the remainder is unknown. V and J calls and clone size come straight from that table; D and trimming were deduced from the DNA. This sample comprises about 91,000 clones, about 68% of them detected only once. The leading ten clones occupy 2% to 2.5% of the sample.

The source is a human donor in good health. Material: PBMCs.

The CDR3 here reads CASSRGAGGQGGGEKLFF. The nucleotides are TGTGCCAGCAGCCGAGGGGCCGGGGGGCAGGGTGGAGGTGAAAAACTGTTTTTT. The chain was built from TRBV4-2 and TRBJ1-4; the D segment could be TRBD1, given 6 matching bases. At the junction V is shortened by 4 bases and J by 7 bases, with 25 bases in between. Spanning cysteine to phenylalanine, the CDR3 consists of 18 amino acids. Only CDR3 DNA is held: 54 bases, read in frame from base 1. CDR1 is given as LGHNA and CDR2 as YNFKEQ, both from the germline V gene.